The next 18 T cell receptor beta chains were all read from a single sample in a study of PD-L1 blockade in urothelial cancer. Time point noted: pretreatment peripheral blood. Here immunoSEQ multiplex PCR was the method, and the copy in TCRdb shows in-frame clones only, minus some. Among approximately 72,000 clones listed, approximately 83% were seen once. This specimen was PBMCs, taken around atezolizumab (anti-PD-L1) treatment. The receptors derive from a man between 60 and 70 years old with urothelial cancer.

The chain uses TRBV6-6 and TRBJ1-5; no definite D call. V shed 9 bases and J shed 1 base, with 13 bases lying between them. This CDR3 contains 14 residues. CDR1 MNHNY and CDR2 SVGAGI come from the germline V gene (reference sequence). The CDR3 nucleotides are TGTGCCAGAAGACTAACAGAAAGCAATCAGCCCCAGCATTTT. Protein sequence: CARRLTESNQPQHF.

The chain carries TRBV21-1 and TRBJ2-7; TRBD2 is taken as the D call from the table, unchecked against the DNA. TRBV21-1 has pseudogene status. The CDR3 runs to 18 residues. The CDR3 loop reads CARDLVGGDHLFPYEQYF. For the CDR3, the DNA is TGTGCCAGAGACCTTGTGGGGGGGGACCACCTCTTCCCGTACGAGCAGTACTTC.

The chain combines TRBV7-9 with TRBJ2-2; 8 nucleotides line up with TRBD2. This CDR3 has 14 residues. Germline V lookup: CDR1 SEHNR, CDR2 FQNEAQ (reference sequence). V trimming: 7 bases; J trimming: 6 bases; junction bases outside the gene matches: 7. The CDR3 sequence is CASKPGLGAGELFF. The CDR3 region has the DNA TGTGCCAGCAAACCGGGACTAGGTGCCGGGGAGCTGTTTTTT. The whole variable domain, remainder taken from reference TRBV7-9 and TRBJ2-2, is DTGVSQNPRHKITKRGQNVTFRCDPISEHNRLYWYRQTLGQGPEFLTYFQNEAQLEKSRLLSDRFSAERPKGSFSTLEIQRTEQGDSAMYLCASKPGLGAGELFFGEGSRLTVL.

The J gene is TRBJ1-3, the V gene TRBV29-1; D is uncertain. The V end lost 3 bases, the J end lost 2 bases, and 8 bases lay between the germline ends. Per the germline V gene, CDR1 is SQVTM and CDR2 is ANQGSEA. CDR3 length: 13 residues. CDR3 nucleotides: TGCAGCGTTGATAATGAGGCTGGAAACACCATATATTTT. It yields the protein CSVDNEAGNTIYF.

As DNA, the CDR3 is TGCGCCAGCAGCTCCTTGCCGACAGAAGGCTACACCTTC. It is translated as CASSSLPTEGYTF. The genes are TRBV5-1 and TRBJ1-2, with a tentative D call TRBD1 (5 bases). V lost 3 bases, J lost 8 bases, and 14 bases lay in between. Germline CDR1 reads SGHRS; CDR2 reads YFSETQ. The CDR3 extends over 13 amino acids.

The CDR3 DNA is TGTGCCAGCAGCGGGGACAGAACTAACTATGGCTACACCTTC. It translates to CASSGDRTNYGYTF. This chain links TRBV2 with TRBJ1-2; 7 nucleotides line up with TRBD1. The trim removed 6 bases at V and 0 bases at J, leaving 4 bases unmatched. Germline V gene lookup returns CDR1 SNHLY and CDR2 FYNNEI. The CDR3 is 14 amino acids.

The rearrangement joins TRBV4-1 to TRBJ1-1; D unresolved. Per germline, CDR1 MGHRA and CDR2 YSYEKL. This CDR3 contains 15 residues. The ends were cut back, 0 bases at V and 1 base at J, with 9 bases in the middle. CDR3 region: CASSQETRQNTEAFF. Written as DNA, the CDR3 is TGCGCCAGCAGCCAAGAGACCAGACAGAACACTGAAGCTTTCTTT.

The rearrangement links TRBV6-5 to TRBJ1-4; 8 bases are shared with TRBD1. Germline CDR1 is MNHEY and CDR2 is SVGAGI. The CDR3 covers 14 residues. V lost 10 bases and J lost 8; bases outside the gene matches: 12. The CDR3: CAIMTRGQWEKLFF. The CDR3 DNA sequence: TGTGCCATCATGACCAGGGGGCAGTGGGAAAAACTGTTTTTT.

V gene TRBV28 combines with J gene TRBJ1-6; D uncertain. The CDR3 consists of 15 residues. Germline V gene lookup returns CDR1 MDHEN and CDR2 SYDVKM. Trimming stripped 6 bases from V and 4 bases from J, with 13 bases between. The CDR3 region has the DNA TGTGCCAGCAGAGTTAATGGGAGATATAATTCACCCCTCCACTTT. Translation gives CASRVNGRYNSPLHF.

This chain uses TRBV10-3 with TRBJ2-1, with TRBD1 matching 7 bases. J lost 0 bases, V lost 5 bases, and 13 bases had no gene match. Looked up from germline, CDR1 is ENHRY and CDR2 is SYGVKD. The CDR3 consists of 18 residues. The CDR3 DNA sequence: TGTGCCATCAGTTCCTCAGGGGGTTCCCATCGCTCCTACAATGAGCAGTTCTTC. Its protein is CAISSSGGSHRSYNEQFF.

This rearrangement joins TRBV5-1 to TRBJ2-2; perhaps TRBD2 as D (7 bases). CDR1 and CDR2 (germline): SGHRS, YFSETQ. The CDR3 runs 14 residues. Trimming removed 4 bases from V and 7 bases from J, with 14 bases in between. The DNA of the CDR3 is TGCGCCAGCAGCCGGGGGGCGCATAGCGGGGAGCTGTTTTTT. The encoded protein is CASSRGAHSGELFF.

The rearrangement uses TRBV9 and TRBJ1-5, with 8 bases aligning to TRBD1. The V gene end was trimmed by 2 bases and the J gene end by 2 bases; junction bases not matched to a gene: 9. This CDR3 spans 17 amino acids. The germline gives CDR1 SGDLS, CDR2 YYNGEE. The CDR3 DNA reads TGTGCCAGCAGCGTTAGACAGGGGTGGATTTGCAATCAGCCCCAGCATTTT. Protein product: CASSVRQGWICNQPQHF.

Concerning this clone itself: This specimen includes other DNA sequences encoding the same CDR3. The J gene is TRBJ1-1, the V gene TRBV5-1; TRBD1 aligns across 7 bases. The CDR3 extends over 13 amino acids. V lost 4 bases to trimming and J lost 1 base; unmatched junction nucleotides: 1. Germline V gene sequence: CDR1 SGHRS, CDR2 YFSETQ. The CDR3 loop is CASSRQGNTEAFF. CDR3 nucleotide sequence: TGCGCCAGCAGCCGACAGGGGAACACTGAAGCTTTCTTT.

This chain joins TRBV5-6 and TRBJ2-2; D gene ambiguous. Germline V gene sequence: CDR1 SGHDT, CDR2 YYEEEE. The CDR3 has 15 residues. V was pared by 0 bases and J by 2 bases, with 8 bases between. The CDR3 sequence: CASSLGRRNTGELFF. Written as DNA, the CDR3 is TGTGCCAGCAGCTTGGGGCGGCGAAACACCGGGGAGCTGTTTTTT. The full variable domain, in which reference TRBV5-6 and TRBJ2-2 provide the parts outside the CDR3, is DAGVTQSPTHLIKTRGQQVTLRCSPKSGHDTVSWYQQALGQGPQFIFQYYEEEERQRGNFPDRFSGHQFPNYSSELNVNALLLGDSALYLCASSLGRRNTGELFFGEGSRLTVL.

The chain combines TRBV7-9 with TRBJ1-6; possible D gene TRBD1, 6 bases. The CDR3 runs 14 residues. V lost 6 bases, J lost 7 bases, and 13 bases lay in between. CDR1 SEHNR and CDR2 FQNEAQ come from the germline V gene (reference sequence). The CDR3 nucleotides are TGTGCCAGCAGGATTATACAGGGAAATTCACCCCTCCACTTT. Its protein product is CASRIIQGNSPLHF.

The chain carries TRBV6-5 and TRBJ2-7; D is possibly TRBD2 (6 bases). V lost 2 bases and J 7 bases, leaving 6 bases between the germline ends. Germline loops: CDR1 MNHEY, CDR2 SVGAGI. The CDR3 has 11 amino acids. CDR3 nucleotides: TGTGCCAGCAGTTACCTAGCGGAGCAGTACTTC. Its protein is CASSYLAEQYF.

The chain links TRBV19 to TRBJ1-2, with D possibly being TRBD1 (5 bases). The V gene's germline CDR1 is LNHDA and CDR2 SQIVND (reference sequence). V was trimmed by 8 bases and J by 3 bases, leaving 10 bases between them. This CDR3 region has 12 residues. The CDR3: CASSARDYGYTF. Here the CDR3 DNA reads TGTGCCAGTTCGGCCAGGGACTATGGCTACACCTTC.

The gene calls are TRBV18 and TRBJ2-1; D is unclear. Trimming shortened V by 2 bases and J by 0 bases, and 14 bases separated the two germline ends. The CDR3 has 17 amino acids. Germline values: CDR1 KGHSH, CDR2 LQKENI. CDR3 sequence: CASSPILLESSYNEQFF. CDR3 coding DNA: TGTGCCAGCTCACCAATTCTGTTAGAGAGCTCCTACAATGAGCAGTTCTTC. Full variable domain (outside the CDR3, taken from reference TRBV18 and TRBJ2-1): NAGVMQNPRHLVRRRGQEARLRCSPMKGHSHVYWYRQLPEEGLKFMVYLQKENIIDESGMPKERFSAEFPKEGPSILRIQQVVRGDSAAYFCASSPILLESSYNEQFFGPGTRLTVL.